This TCR beta chain was sequenced during a study of tumor-infiltrating lymphocytes in localized non-small cell lung cancer. Study findings and constraints: Different pieces of the same tissue were used for each assay. Tumor T-cell fraction was not associated with recurrence-free survival.

Worth noting for this clone: The target antigen is unknown.

The protocol was immunoSEQ multiplex PCR, while the TCRdb copy is restricted to in-frame clones and leaves out a portion. The sample has some 15,000 clones, more than 60% seen once. The CDR3 contains 18 residues. The sequencing sample was made of lung tumor tissue. The rearrangement links TRBV21-1 to TRBJ2-7. TRBV21-1 is labeled a pseudogene. The clonotype comes from a human donor with non-small cell lung cancer. For the CDR3, the DNA is TGTGCCAGCAGCAAATGGAGACCAAACAGAACAAGCTCCTACGAGCAGTACTTC. Translating it yields CASSKWRPNRTSSYEQYF.